The clone carrying this T cell receptor (beta chain) has just one count. The table came from immunoSEQ multiplex PCR; TCRdb's copy has only in-frame clones and leaves some out. The sample records approximately 36,000 clones, 70% to 85% being singletons. Trimming took off 4 bases at V and 7 bases at J, with 11 bases between the two ends. CDR1 SGHNT and CDR2 YENEEA come from the germline V gene. The CDR3 sequence is 13 residues long. The record originates from a study of glioma-infiltrating T cells after dendritic cell vaccination. The sequence was collected from a human donor with glioblastoma. The material was blood, obtained before dendritic cell vaccination. The rearrangement joins TRBV11-3 to TRBJ2-1; D not resolved. The DNA of the CDR3 is TGTGCCAGCAGCTCCTCAATCGGGAATGAGCAGTTCTTC. Its translation is CASSSSIGNEQFF.